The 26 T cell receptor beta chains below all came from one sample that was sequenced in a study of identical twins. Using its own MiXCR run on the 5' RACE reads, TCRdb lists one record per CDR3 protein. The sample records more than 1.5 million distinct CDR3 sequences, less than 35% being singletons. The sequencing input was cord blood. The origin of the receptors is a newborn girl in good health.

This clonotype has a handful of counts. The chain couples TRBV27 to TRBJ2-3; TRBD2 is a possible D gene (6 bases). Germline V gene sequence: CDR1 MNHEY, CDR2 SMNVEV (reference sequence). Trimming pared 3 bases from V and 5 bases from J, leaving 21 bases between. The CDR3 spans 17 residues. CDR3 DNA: TGTGCCAGCAGTTTGTCACGCGGAACGGGAGTCGAAGATACGCAGTATTTT. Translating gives CASSLSRGTGVEDTQYF.

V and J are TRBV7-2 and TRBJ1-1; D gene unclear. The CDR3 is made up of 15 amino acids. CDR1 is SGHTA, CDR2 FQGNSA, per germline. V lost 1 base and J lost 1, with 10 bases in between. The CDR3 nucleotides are TGTGCCAGCAGCTTAGGTCAGGTGTCGAACACTGAAGCTTTCTTT. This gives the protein CASSLGQVSNTEAFF.

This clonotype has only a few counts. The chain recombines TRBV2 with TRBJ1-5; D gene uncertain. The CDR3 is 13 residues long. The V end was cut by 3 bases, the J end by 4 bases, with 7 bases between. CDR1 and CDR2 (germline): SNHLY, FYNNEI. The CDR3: CASSDLGNQPQHF. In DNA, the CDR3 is TGTGCCAGCAGTGATTTGGGAAATCAGCCCCAGCATTTT.

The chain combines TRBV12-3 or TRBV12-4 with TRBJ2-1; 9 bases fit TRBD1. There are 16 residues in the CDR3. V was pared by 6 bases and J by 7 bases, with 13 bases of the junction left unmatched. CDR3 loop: CASRSRDRETGNEQFF. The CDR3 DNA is TGTGCCAGCAGAAGCCGGGACAGGGAGACGGGGAATGAGCAGTTCTTC.

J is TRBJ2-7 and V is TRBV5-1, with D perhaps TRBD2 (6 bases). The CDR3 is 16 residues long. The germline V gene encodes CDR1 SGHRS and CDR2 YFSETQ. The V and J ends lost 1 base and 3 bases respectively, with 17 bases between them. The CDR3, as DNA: TGCGCCAGCAGCTTGACTCCCGGGACTTCAAGCTACGAGCAGTACTTC. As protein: CASSLTPGTSSYEQYF.

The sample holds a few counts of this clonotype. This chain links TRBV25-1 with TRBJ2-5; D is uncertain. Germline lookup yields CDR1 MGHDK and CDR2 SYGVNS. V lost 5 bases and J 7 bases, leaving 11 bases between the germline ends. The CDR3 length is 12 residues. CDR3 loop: CASSYTRGTQYF. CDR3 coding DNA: TGTGCCAGCAGTTACACACGAGGGACCCAGTACTTC.

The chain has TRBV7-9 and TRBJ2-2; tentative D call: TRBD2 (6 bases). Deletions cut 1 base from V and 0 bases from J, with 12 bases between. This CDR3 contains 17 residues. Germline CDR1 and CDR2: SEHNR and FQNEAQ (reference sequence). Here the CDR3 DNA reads TGTGCCAGCAGCTTAGTCGGGCGGGGCTCGAACACCGGGGAGCTGTTTTTT. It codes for CASSLVGRGSNTGELFF.

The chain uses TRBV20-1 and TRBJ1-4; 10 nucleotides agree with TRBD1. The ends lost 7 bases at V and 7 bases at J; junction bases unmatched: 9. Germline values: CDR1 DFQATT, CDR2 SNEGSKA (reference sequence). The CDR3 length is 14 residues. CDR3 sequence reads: CSGATGGGGEKLFF. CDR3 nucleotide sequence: TGCAGTGGCGCGACAGGGGGCGGCGGTGAAAAACTGTTTTTT.

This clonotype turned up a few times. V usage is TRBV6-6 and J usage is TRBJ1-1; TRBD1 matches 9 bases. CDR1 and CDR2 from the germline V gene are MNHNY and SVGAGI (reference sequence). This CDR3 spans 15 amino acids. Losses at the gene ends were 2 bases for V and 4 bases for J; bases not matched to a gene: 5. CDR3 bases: TGTGCCAGCAGTTACACAGGGGGCGCCGGCACTGAAGCTTTCTTT. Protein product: CASSYTGGAGTEAFF.

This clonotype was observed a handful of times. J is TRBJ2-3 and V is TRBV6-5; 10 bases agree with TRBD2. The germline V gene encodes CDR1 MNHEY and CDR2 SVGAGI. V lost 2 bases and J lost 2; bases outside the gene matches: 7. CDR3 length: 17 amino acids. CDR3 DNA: TGTGCCAGCAGTTACAGAACCGGGACTAGCGACACAGATACGCAGTATTTT. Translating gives CASSYRTGTSDTDTQYF.

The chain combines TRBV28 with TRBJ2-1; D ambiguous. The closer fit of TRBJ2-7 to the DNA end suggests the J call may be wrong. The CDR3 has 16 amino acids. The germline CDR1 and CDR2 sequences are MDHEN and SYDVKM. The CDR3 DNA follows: TGTGCCAGCAGTTCAGACGACTGGAGCTCCTACAATGAGCAGTACTTC. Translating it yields CASSSDDWSSYNEQYF.

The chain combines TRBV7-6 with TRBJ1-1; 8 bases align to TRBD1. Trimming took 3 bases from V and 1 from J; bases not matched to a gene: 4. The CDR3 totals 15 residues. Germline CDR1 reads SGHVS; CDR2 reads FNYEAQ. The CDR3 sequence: CASSLLGQENTEAFF. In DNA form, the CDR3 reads TGTGCCAGCAGCTTGCTGGGACAGGAGAACACTGAAGCTTTCTTT.

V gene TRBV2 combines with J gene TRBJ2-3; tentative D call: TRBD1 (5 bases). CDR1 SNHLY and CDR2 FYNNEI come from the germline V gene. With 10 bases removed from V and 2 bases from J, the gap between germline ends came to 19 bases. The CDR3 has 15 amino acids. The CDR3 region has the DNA TGTGCCACGTTACTGGGGCAGGCCCCCACAGATACGCAGTATTTT. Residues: CATLLGQAPTDTQYF.

The CDR3 here is CSVEDLAGAHEQYF. Written as DNA, the CDR3 is TGCAGCGTTGAAGACCTAGCGGGAGCGCATGAGCAGTACTTC. The chain couples TRBV29-1 to TRBJ2-5; TRBD2 agrees at 10 bases. J was trimmed by 11 bases and V by 0 bases; bases with no gene match: 9. The CDR3 runs 14 residues. Per the germline V gene, CDR1 is SQVTM and CDR2 is ANQGSEA.

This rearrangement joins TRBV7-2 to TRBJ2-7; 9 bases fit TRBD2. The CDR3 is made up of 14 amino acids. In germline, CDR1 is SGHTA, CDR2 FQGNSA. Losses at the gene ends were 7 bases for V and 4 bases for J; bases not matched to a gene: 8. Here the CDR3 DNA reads TGTGCCAGCACCGTAGCGGGGGTGTCGTACGAGCAGTACTTC. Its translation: CASTVAGVSYEQYF.

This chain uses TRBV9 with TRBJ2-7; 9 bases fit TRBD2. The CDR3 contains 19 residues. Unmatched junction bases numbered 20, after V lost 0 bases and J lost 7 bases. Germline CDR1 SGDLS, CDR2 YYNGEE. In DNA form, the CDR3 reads TGTGCCAGCAGCGTAGCGGGGGCTAGCGGGATCAGCTCCTACAATGAGCAGTACTTC. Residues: CASSVAGASGISSYNEQYF.

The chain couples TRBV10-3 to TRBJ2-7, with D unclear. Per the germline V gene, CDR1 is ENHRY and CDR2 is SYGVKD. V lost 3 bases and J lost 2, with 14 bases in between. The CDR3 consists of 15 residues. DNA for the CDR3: TGTGCCATCAGTGAAGGGCTAGAAATGGCCTACGAGCAGTACTTC. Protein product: CAISEGLEMAYEQYF.

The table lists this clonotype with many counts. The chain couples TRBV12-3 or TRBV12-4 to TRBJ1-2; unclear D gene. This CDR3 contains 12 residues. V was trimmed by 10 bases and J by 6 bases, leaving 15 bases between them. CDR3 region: CATGLGIDGYTF. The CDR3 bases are TGTGCCACCGGTTTGGGAATCGATGGCTACACCTTC.

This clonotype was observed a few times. CDR3 nucleotides: TGCGCCAGCAGCTTTGAGCGGGGGCGAGAGACCCAGTACTTC. As protein: CASSFERGRETQYF. This chain links TRBV5-1 with TRBJ2-5; 8 nucleotides align to TRBD2. This CDR3 spans 14 amino acids. The ends lost 2 bases at V and 4 bases at J; junction bases unmatched: 4. Germline V CDR1 and CDR2: SGHRS, YFSETQ.

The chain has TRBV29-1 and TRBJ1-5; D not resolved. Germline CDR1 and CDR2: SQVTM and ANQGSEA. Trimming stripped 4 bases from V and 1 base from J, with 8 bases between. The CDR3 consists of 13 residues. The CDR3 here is CSVGGISNQPQHF. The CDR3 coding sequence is TGCAGCGTTGGAGGGATCAGCAATCAGCCCCAGCATTTT.

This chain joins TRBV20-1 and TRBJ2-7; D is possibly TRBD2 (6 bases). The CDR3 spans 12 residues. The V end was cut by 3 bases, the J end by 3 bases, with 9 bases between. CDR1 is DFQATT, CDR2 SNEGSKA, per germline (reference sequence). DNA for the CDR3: TGCAGTGCTAGCGGGAGCCTCTACGAGCAGTACTTC. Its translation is CSASGSLYEQYF.

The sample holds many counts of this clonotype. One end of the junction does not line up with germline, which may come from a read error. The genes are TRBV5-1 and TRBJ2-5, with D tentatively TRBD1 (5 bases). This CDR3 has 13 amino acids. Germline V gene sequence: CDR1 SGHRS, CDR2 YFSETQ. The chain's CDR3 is CASSLQGQETQYF. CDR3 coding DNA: TGTGCCAGCAGTTTGCAGGGCCAAGAGACCCAGTACTTC.

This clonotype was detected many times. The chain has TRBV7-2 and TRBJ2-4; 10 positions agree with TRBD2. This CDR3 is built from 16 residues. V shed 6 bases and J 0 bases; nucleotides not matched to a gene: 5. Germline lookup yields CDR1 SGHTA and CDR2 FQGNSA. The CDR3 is CASSIGLAVAKNIQYF. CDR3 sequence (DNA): TGTGCCAGCAGTATTGGACTAGCGGTAGCCAAAAACATTCAGTACTTC.

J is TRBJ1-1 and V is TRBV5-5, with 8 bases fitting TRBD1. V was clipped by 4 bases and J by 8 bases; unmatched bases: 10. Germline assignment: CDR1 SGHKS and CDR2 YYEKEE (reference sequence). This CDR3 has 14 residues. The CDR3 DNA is TGTGCCAGCAGCCCGATGGACAGGGTGAGGGAAGCTTTCTTT. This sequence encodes CASSPMDRVREAFF.

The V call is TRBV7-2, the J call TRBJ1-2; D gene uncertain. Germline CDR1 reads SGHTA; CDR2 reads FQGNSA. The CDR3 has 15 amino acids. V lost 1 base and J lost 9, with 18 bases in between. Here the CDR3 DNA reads TGTGCCAGCAGCTTAGTGAGTGGCAGCCCGGTGCGCTACACCTTC. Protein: CASSLVSGSPVRYTF.

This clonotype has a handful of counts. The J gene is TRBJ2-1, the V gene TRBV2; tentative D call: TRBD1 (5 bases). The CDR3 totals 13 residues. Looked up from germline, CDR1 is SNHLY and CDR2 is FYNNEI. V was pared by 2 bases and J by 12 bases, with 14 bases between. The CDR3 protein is CASSERRQGGQFF. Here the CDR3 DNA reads TGTGCCAGCAGTGAAAGGCGGCAGGGCGGGCAGTTCTTC.